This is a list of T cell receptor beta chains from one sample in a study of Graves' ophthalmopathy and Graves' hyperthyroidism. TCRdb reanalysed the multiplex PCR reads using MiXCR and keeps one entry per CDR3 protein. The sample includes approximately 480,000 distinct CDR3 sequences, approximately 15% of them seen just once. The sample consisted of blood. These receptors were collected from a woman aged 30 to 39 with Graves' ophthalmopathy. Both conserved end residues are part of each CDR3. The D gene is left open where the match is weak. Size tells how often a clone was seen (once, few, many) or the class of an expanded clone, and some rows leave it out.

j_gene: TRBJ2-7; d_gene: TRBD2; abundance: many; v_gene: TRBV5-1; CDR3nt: TGCGCCAGCAGCTTGGTCGGGAGGAGCTCCTACGAGCAGTACTTC; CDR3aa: CASSLVGRSSYEQYF
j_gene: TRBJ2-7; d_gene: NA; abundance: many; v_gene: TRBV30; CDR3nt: TGTGCCTGGAGTGACACCTACGAGCAGTACTTC; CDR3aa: CAWSDTYEQYF
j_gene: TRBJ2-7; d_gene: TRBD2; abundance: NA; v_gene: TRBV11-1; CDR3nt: TGTGCCAGCAGCCCCCAACCGGGACTAGCGGGCCGGTCCTACGAGCAGTACTTC; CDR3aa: CASSPQPGLAGRSYEQYF
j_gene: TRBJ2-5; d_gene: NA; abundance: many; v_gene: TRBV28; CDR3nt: TGTGCCGTTGGACCGCAAGAGACCCAGTACTTC; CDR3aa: CAVGPQETQYF
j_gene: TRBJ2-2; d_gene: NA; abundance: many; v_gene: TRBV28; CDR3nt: TGTGCCAGCCATCGACACCTAGATGCCGGGGAGCTGTTTTTT; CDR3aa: CASHRHLDAGELFF
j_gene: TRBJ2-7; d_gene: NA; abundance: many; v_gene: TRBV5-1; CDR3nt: TGCGCCAGCAGCTTTAAAACGGACGAGCAGTACTTC; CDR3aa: CASSFKTDEQYF
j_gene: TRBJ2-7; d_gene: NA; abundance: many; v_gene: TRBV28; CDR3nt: TGTGCCAGCAGACCTGACGGCCCCTACGAGCAGTACTTC; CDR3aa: CASRPDGPYEQYF
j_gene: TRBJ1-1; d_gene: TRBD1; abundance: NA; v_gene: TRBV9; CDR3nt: TGTGCCAGCAGCGTAGCCGCAGGGGGCGGGAACACTGAAGCTTTCTTT; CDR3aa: CASSVAAGGGNTEAFF
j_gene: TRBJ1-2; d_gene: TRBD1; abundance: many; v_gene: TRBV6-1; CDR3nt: TGTGCCAGCAGTACAACATGGACAGGGTCCCGCTATGGCTACACCTTC; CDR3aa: CASSTTWTGSRYGYTF
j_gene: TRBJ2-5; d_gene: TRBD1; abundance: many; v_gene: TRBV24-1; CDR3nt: TGTGCCACCAGTGAGCCCCCGGGCGGGACAGGGGGCATAGAGACCCAGTACTTC; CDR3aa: CATSEPPGGTGGIETQYF
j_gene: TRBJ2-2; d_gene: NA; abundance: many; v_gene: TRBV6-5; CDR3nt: TGTGCCAGCAGTTACTCCCCACGCAGGGTCAACACCGGGGAGCTGTTTTTT; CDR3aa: CASSYSPRRVNTGELFF
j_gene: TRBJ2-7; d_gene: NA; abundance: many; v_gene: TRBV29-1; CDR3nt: TGCAGCGCTCGGCGGGACTACGAGCAGTACTTC; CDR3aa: CSARRDYEQYF
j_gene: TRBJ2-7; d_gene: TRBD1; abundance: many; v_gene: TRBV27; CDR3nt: TGTGCCAGCAGTTTACTTGGACAGGCCACCTACGAGCAGTACTTC; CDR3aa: CASSLLGQATYEQYF
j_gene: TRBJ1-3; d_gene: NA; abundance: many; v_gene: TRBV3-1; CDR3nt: TGTGCCAGCACCCACGGAAACACCATATATTTT; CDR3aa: CASTHGNTIYF
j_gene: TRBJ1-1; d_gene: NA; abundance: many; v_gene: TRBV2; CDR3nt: TGTGCCAGCAGCCCACCCAAAGCTTTCTTT; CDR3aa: CASSPPKAFF
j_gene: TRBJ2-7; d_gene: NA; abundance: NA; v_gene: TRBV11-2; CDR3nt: TGTGCCAGCAGCTCCACATCGACATCCCTGCACGTCGGGCAGTACTTC; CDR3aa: CASSSTSTSLHVGQYF
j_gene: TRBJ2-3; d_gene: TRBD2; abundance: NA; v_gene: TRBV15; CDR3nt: TGTGCCACCAGCAGAGGCCAGACTAGCGGGGGGACAGATACGCAGTATTTT; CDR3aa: CATSRGQTSGGTDTQYF
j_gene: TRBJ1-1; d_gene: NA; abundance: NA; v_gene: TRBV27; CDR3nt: TGTGCCAGCGGTCGACGGCCGAACACTGAAGCTTTCTTT; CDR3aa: CASGRRPNTEAFF
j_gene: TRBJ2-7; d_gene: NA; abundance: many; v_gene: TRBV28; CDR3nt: TGTGCCAGCAGTTTATGGAGGGGTAATCTTGTCGAGCAGTACTTC; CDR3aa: CASSLWRGNLVEQYF
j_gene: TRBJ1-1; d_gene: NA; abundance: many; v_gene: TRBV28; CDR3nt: TGTGCCAGCAAAGGACTGAACACTGAAGCTTTCTTT; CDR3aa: CASKGLNTEAFF
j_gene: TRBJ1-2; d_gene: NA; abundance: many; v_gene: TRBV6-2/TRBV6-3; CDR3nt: TGTGCCAGCACCGGGGGGACTATAGGAGGCTACACCTTC; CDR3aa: CASTGGTIGGYTF
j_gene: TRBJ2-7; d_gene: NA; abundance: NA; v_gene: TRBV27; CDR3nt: TGTGCCAGCAGTTTAGAAAGTCCCCGGGGCGAGCAGTACTTC; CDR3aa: CASSLESPRGEQYF
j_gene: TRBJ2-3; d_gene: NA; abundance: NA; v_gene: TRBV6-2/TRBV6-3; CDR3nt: TGTGCCAGCAGTTACTCAACCGACGGCCCAGATACGCAGTATTTT; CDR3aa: CASSYSTDGPDTQYF
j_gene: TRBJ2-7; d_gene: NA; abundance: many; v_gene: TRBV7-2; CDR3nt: TGTGCCAGCAGCTTACAAGCTAGCCGAACTCCCTACGAGCAGTACTTC; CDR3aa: CASSLQASRTPYEQYF
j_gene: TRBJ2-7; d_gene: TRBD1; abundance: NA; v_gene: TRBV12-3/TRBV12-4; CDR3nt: TGTGCCAGCAGTACATCCGGGACAGGGGTGTGGGAGCAGTACTTC; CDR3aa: CASSTSGTGVWEQYF
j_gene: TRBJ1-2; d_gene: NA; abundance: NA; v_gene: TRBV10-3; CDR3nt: TGTGCCATCAGTGAGCTTGATGAGGGCTACACCTTC; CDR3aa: CAISELDEGYTF
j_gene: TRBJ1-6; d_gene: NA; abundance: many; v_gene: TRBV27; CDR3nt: TGTGCCAGCAGTCAACAGAGCTCCTATAATTCACCCCTCCACTTT; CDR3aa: CASSQQSSYNSPLHF
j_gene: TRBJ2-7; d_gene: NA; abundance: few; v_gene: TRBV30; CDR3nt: TGTGCCTGGGCTAGAGGCAGCTACGAGCAGTACTTC; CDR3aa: CAWARGSYEQYF
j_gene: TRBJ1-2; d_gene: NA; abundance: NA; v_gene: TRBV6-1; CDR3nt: TGTGCCAGCAGGGCAAGGATCCTAGGCAATGGCTACACCTTC; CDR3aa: CASRARILGNGYTF
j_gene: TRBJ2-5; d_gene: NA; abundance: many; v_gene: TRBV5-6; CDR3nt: TGTGCCAGCAGCTTGAGCATTGAGACCCAGTACTTC; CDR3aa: CASSLSIETQYF
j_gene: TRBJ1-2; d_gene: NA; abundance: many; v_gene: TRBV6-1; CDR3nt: TGTGCCAGCAGTGGTTCGACAGTCCCTAACTATGGCTACACCTTC; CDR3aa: CASSGSTVPNYGYTF
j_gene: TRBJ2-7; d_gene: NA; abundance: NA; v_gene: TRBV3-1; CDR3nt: TGTGCCAGCAGCCCCCGGGACGGTACCTACGAGCAGTACTTC; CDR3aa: CASSPRDGTYEQYF
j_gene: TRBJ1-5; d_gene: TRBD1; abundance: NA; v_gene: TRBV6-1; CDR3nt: TGTGCCAGCAGATTGGGACAGTCCATAAATCAGCCCCAGCATTTT; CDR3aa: CASRLGQSINQPQHF
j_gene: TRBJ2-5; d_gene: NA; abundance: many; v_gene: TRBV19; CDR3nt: TGTGCCAGTAGTATCAGCGGTTATCCAAGAGATACCCAATACTTC; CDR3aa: CASSISGYPRDTQYF
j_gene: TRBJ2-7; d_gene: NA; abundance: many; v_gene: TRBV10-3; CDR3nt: TGTGCCATCCGGGACACTTACGAGCAGTACTTC; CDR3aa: CAIRDTYEQYF
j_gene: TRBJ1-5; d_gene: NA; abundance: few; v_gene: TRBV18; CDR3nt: TGTGCCAGCTCACCCAGCAATCGCAATCAGCCCCAGCATTTT; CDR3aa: CASSPSNRNQPQHF
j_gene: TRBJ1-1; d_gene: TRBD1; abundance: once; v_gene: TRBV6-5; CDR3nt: TGTGCCAGCAGTTACTACAGGGGGGCTGAAGCTTTCTTT; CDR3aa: CASSYYRGAEAFF
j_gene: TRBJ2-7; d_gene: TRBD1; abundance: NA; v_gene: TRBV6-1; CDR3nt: TGTGCCAGCAGCCTCCGGGACAGGGGGCTCACCTACGAGCAGTACTTC; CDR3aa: CASSLRDRGLTYEQYF
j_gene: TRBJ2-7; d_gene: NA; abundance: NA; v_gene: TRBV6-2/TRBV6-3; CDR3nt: TGTGCCAGCAGTTACTCGCCCCAGGCCGTTCTTCCCTACGAGCAGTACTTC; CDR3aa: CASSYSPQAVLPYEQYF
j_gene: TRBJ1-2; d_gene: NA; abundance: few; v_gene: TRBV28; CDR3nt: TGTGCCAGCAGCTCGACCGCGTGGGGAAAGGACTATGGCTACACCTTC; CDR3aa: CASSSTAWGKDYGYTF
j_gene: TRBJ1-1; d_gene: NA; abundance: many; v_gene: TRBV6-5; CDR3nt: TGTGCCAGCAGTTACTCAGGGGTCGGGCGAGGGATTGGTGAAGCTTTCTTT; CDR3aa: CASSYSGVGRGIGEAFF
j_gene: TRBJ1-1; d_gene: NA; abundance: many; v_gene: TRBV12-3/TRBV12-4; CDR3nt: TGTGCCAGCAGTTTCGGATCGGGGACTGAAGCTTTCTTT; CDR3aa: CASSFGSGTEAFF
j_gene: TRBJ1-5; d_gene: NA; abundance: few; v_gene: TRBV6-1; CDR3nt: TGTGCCAGCAGTGAATATAGCGGGCAGGGCCATCAGCCCCAGCATTTT; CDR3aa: CASSEYSGQGHQPQHF
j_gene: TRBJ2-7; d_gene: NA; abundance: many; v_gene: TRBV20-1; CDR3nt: TGCAGTGCTAGGCCCACCCAGGGTTACGAGCAGTACTTC; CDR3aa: CSARPTQGYEQYF
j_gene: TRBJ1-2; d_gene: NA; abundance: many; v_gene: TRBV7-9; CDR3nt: TGTGCCAGCAGCTTAAGCGGCAGGACCCACTATGGCTACACCTTC; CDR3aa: CASSLSGRTHYGYTF
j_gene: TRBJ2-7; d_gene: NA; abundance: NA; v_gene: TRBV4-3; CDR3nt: TGCGCCAGCAGCCCCCTACCGGTGGGCTCCTACGAGCAGTACTTC; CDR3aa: CASSPLPVGSYEQYF
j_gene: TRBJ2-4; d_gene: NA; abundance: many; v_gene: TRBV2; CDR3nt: TGTGCCAGCAGGAACCAGGGGAGGGACATTCAGTACTTC; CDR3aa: CASRNQGRDIQYF
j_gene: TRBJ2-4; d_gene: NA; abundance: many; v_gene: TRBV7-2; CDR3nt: TGTGCCAGCAGCGGACAAGCTAAAAACATTCAGTACTTC; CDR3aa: CASSGQAKNIQYF
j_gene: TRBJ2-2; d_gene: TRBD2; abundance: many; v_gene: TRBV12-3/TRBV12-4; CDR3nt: TGTGCCAGCAGTCAGACTAGCGGGGGGGCCGGGGAGCTGTTTTTT; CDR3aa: CASSQTSGGAGELFF